A selection of T cell receptor beta chains follows, all from one sample in a study of T-cell memory formation after mild COVID-19. TCRdb reprocessed the 5' RACE reads with MiXCR, giving one entry per CDR3 protein. Of fewer than 700,000 distinct CDR3 sequences in the sample, more than 15% are singletons; the top ten hold 12%. The sequencing input was PBMCs or a T cell subset sorted from them (not recorded which). The receptors shown here come from an adult woman who had mild COVID-19 (a few samples of this study predate the infection). Cell type and time point are not known. CDR3s include the opening cysteine and the closing phenylalanine or tryptophan. A D gene is named only where the DNA matches it firmly. The size field is filled for only some rows; it gives once, few, many or a size class.

clone_size | d_call | j_call | v_call | cdr3_nt | cdr3_aa
NA | TRBD1 | TRBJ2-5 | TRBV7-2 | TGTGCCAGCAGCTGGTCAAAGGGGGCGGAGACCCAGTACTTC | CASSWSKGAETQYF
NA | NA | TRBJ2-7 | TRBV18 | TGTGCCAGCTCACCACGAGTAATCCACGAGCAGTACTTC | CASSPRVIHEQYF
few | NA | TRBJ2-5 | TRBV10-3 | TGTGCCATCAGTCCCGGGACAAGCCAAGAGACCCAGTACTTC | CAISPGTSQETQYF
few | NA | TRBJ1-1 | TRBV4-2 | TGTGCCAGCAGCCAAGATCGGGGGGCGAGGACTGAAGCTTTCTTT | CASSQDRGARTEAFF
NA | TRBD1 | TRBJ1-6 | TRBV20-1 | TGCAGTGCCAAACCAGGGGGCTCCTATAATTCACCCCTCCACTTT | CSAKPGGSYNSPLHF
NA | NA | TRBJ2-7 | TRBV20-1 | TGCAGTGCTAGAGATGTCAGCAGCTCCTACGAGCAGTACTTC | CSARDVSSSYEQYF
few | NA | TRBJ1-5 | TRBV3-1 | TGTGCCAGCAGCCAAGGGGGGGGAGGCAATCAGCCCCAGCATTTT | CASSQGGGGNQPQHF
many | TRBD2 | TRBJ2-1 | TRBV7-3 | TGTGCCAGCAGCCTTCAACATAAAGGACTAGCGGTTTACAATGAGCAGTTCTTC | CASSLQHKGLAVYNEQFF
NA | NA | TRBJ1-2 | TRBV5-6 | TGTGCCAGCAGCTTGGGACGCCCGGGGGGCTACACCTTC | CASSLGRPGGYTF
NA | TRBD1 | TRBJ1-6 | TRBV30 | TGTGCCTGGAAGGGGGACAGGTTTGGCATCTCAGATTCACCCCTCCACTTT | CAWKGDRFGISDSPLHF
few | TRBD2 | TRBJ2-3 | TRBV7-6 | TGTGCCAGCCATAACATGGGTCGGGAGGATGAAGATACGCAGTATTTT | CASHNMGREDEDTQYF
NA | NA | TRBJ1-5 | TRBV20-1 | TGCAGTGGTCAGGCTGTTGGCAATCAGCCCCAGCATTTT | CSGQAVGNQPQHF
NA | NA | TRBJ1-3 | TRBV18 | TGTGCCAGCTCAGAGCCCGGGACCGAGGGAAACACCATATATTTT | CASSEPGTEGNTIYF
few | NA | TRBJ2-5 | TRBV4-3 | TGCGCCAGCAGCCGGGACTCTAGGGACCGGGAGACCCAGTACTTC | CASSRDSRDRETQYF
NA | TRBD2 | TRBJ2-4 | TRBV5-6 | TGTGCCAGCAGCCCTGCCTTGCGGGGGGTAAACATTCAGTACTTC | CASSPALRGVNIQYF
few | TRBD1 | TRBJ1-1 | TRBV5-1 | TGCGCCAGCAGCTTCGGACAGGGCCCTATTTACGACACTGAAGCTTTCTTT | CASSFGQGPIYDTEAFF
many | NA | TRBJ1-3 | TRBV12-3/TRBV12-4 | TGTGCCAGCAGTTACGTCCTAGGTTCACTCTCTGGAAACACCATATATTTT | CASSYVLGSLSGNTIYF
few | NA | TRBJ2-5 | TRBV5-1 | TGCGCCAGCAGACGTCAGACAGTCCAAGAGACCCAGTACTTC | CASRRQTVQETQYF
NA | NA | TRBJ2-3 | TRBV20-1 | TGCAGTGCTAGAGATCGGTCCCGGGTGGTGGATACGCAGTATTTT | CSARDRSRVVDTQYF
NA | NA | TRBJ1-1 | TRBV5-1 | TGCGCCAGCAGCTTGTATTCTATGAACACTGAAGCTTTCTTT | CASSLYSMNTEAFF
NA | TRBD2 | TRBJ2-2 | TRBV29-1 | TGCAGCGTTGCTCGACTAGCGGGAGCCGGGGAGCTGTTTTTT | CSVARLAGAGELFF
NA | NA | TRBJ2-2 | TRBV29-1 | TGCAGCGTTGAAGAAGAGGGGGCGAACACCGGGGAGCTGTTTTTT | CSVEEEGANTGELFF
once | TRBD1 | TRBJ1-1 | TRBV19 | TGTGCCAGTAGGAGAATGGGACAGGGGGCCACTGAAGCTTTCTTT | CASRRMGQGATEAFF
NA | NA | TRBJ2-5 | TRBV6-2/TRBV6-3 | TGTGCCAGCAGTTATCGGGTATATTCCGTCGCTCTTCAAGAGACCCAGTACTTC | CASSYRVYSVALQETQYF
few | NA | TRBJ1-5 | TRBV4-1 | TGCGCCAGCAGCCAAGATGGGGGGCTCGGCAATCAGCCCCAGCATTTT | CASSQDGGLGNQPQHF